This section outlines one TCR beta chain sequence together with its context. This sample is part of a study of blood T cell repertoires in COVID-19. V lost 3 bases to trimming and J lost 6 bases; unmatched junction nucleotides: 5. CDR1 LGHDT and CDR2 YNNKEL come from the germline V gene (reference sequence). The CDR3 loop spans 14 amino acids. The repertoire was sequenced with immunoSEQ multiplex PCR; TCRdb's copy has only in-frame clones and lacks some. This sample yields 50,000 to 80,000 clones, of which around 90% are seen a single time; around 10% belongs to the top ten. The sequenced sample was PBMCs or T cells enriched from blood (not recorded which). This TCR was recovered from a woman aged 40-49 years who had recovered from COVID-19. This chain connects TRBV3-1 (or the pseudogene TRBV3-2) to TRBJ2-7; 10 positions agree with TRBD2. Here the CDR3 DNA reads TGTGCCAGCAGCCATCTAGCGGGGGACCGCGAGCAGTACTTC. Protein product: CASSHLAGDREQYF.